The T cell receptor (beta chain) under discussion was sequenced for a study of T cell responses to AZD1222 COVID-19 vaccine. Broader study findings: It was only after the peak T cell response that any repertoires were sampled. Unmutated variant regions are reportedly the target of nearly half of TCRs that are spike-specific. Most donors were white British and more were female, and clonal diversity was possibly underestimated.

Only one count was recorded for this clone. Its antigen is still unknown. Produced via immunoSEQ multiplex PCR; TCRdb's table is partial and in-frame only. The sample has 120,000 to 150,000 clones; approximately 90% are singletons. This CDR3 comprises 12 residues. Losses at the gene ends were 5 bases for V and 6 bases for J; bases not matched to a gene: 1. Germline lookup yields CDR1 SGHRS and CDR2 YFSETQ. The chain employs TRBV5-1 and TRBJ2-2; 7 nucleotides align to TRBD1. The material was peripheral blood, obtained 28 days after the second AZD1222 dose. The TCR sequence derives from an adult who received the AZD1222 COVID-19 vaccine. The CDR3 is CASRTGSGELFF. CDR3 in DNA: TGCGCCAGCAGGACAGGGTCCGGGGAGCTGTTTTTT.